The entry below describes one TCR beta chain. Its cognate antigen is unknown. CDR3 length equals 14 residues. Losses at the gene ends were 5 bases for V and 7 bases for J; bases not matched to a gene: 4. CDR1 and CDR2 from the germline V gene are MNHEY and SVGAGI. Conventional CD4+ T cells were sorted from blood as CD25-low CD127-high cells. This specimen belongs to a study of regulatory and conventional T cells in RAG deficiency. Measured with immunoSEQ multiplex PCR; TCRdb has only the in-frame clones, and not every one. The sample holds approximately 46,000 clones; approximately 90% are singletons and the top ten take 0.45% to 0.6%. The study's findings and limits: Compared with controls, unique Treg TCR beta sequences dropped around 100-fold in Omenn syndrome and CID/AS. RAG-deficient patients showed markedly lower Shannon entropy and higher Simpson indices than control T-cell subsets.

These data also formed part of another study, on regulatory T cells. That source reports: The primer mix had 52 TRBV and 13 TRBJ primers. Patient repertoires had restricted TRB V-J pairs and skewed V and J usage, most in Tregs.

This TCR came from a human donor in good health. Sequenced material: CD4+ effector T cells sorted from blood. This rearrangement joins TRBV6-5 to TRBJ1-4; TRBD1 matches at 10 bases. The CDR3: CASSDRGRGEKLFF. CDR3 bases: TGTGCCAGCAGTGACAGGGGGCGCGGTGAAAAACTGTTTTTT.